These 30 T cell receptor beta chains were all obtained from the same sample, sequenced in a study of PD-L1 blockade in urothelial cancer. As to time point: pretreatment peripheral blood. Data came from immunoSEQ multiplex PCR; TCRdb stores just in-frame clones and leaves some out. The table lists about 51,000 clones, 85% to 90% of them singletons. This sample comprised PBMCs, obtained around atezolizumab (anti-PD-L1) treatment. These receptors were taken from a man in his 60s with urothelial cancer.

This chain joins TRBV5-1 and TRBJ2-7, with TRBD1 as a possible D gene (5 bases). The CDR3 is 14 residues long. Germline CDR1 SGHRS, CDR2 YFSETQ. Deletions cut 0 bases from V and 6 bases from J, with 13 bases between. The CDR3 region is CASSLVGAVLEQYF. In DNA form, the CDR3 reads TGCGCCAGCAGCTTGGTAGGGGCGGTCCTCGAGCAGTACTTC.

The chain has TRBV5-1 and TRBJ2-2; the match to TRBD1 covers 9 bases. Trimming took 2 bases from V and 0 from J; bases not matched to a gene: 2. The CDR3 totals 16 residues. CDR1 is SGHRS, CDR2 YFSETQ, per germline. This CDR3 reads CASSFTGGTNTGELFF. In nucleotides, the CDR3 is TGCGCCAGCAGCTTCACAGGGGGCACGAACACCGGGGAGCTGTTTTTT.

The chain combines TRBV4-1 with TRBJ2-5; tentative D call: TRBD1 (6 bases). The CDR3 consists of 16 residues. Germline V gives CDR1 MGHRA, CDR2 YSYEKL. V was shortened by 0 bases and J by 4 bases, with 15 bases between the two germline ends. The CDR3 nucleotides are TGCGCCAGCAGCCAAGAATTGAACAGGGTGGGAGAGACCCAGTACTTC. This encodes CASSQELNRVGETQYF.

This clone was counted between two and nine times. The chain's CDR3 is CASSLSGTGATGELFF. The CDR3, as DNA: TGTGCCAGCAGCTTATCCGGGACAGGGGCCACCGGGGAGCTGTTTTTT. This chain links TRBV5-4 with TRBJ2-2; TRBD1 matches 10 bases. The CDR3 covers 16 residues. Germline V lookup: CDR1 SGHNT, CDR2 YYREEE (reference sequence). J was trimmed by 4 bases and V by 2 bases; bases with no gene match: 5.

V and J are TRBV5-4 and TRBJ2-5, with a possible D match to TRBD1 (5 bases). This CDR3 is built from 14 residues. The V and J ends lost 2 bases and 5 bases respectively, with 13 bases between them. Germline V gives CDR1 SGHNT, CDR2 YYREEE (reference sequence). The CDR3 region is CASSFKTGPETQYF. The CDR3 DNA sequence: TGTGCCAGCAGCTTTAAAACAGGCCCGGAGACCCAGTACTTC.

For the CDR3, the DNA is TGTGCCAGCAGCCGTGAGATGGGGAGGACAACCTACGAGCAGTACTTC. Residues: CASSREMGRTTYEQYF. The rearrangement links TRBV14 to TRBJ2-7; possibly TRBD2 for D (6 bases). Trimming removed 4 bases at V and 2 bases at J, with 18 bases between. Germline loops: CDR1 SGHDN, CDR2 FVKESK. This CDR3 contains 16 residues.

V gene TRBV7-2 combines with J gene TRBJ2-5, with 12 bases lining up with TRBD2. V lost 0 bases and J lost 4; bases outside the gene matches: 3. This CDR3 has 16 amino acids. CDR1 and CDR2 (germline): SGHTA, FQGNSA. In nucleotides, the CDR3 is TGTGCCAGCAGCTTAGCCTCTAGCGGGGGGGCAGAGACCCAGTACTTC. It yields the protein CASSLASSGGAETQYF.

J is TRBJ2-5 and V is TRBV9; TRBD2 aligns across 9 bases. Germline-derived CDR1 and CDR2 are SGDLS and YYNGEE. The CDR3 is made up of 16 amino acids. The junction had 9 bases not matched to a gene; V was cut back by 1 base and J by 5 bases. The CDR3 is CASSVRGSGGGETQYF. The DNA for the CDR3 is TGTGCCAGCAGCGTAAGGGGTAGCGGGGGAGGGGAGACCCAGTACTTC.

The rearrangement uses TRBV30 and TRBJ2-3; D remains ambiguous. Germline CDR1 GTSNPN, CDR2 SVGIG (reference sequence). The ends were cut back, 3 bases at V and 6 bases at J, with 10 bases in the middle. CDR3 length equals 12 residues. The CDR3 loop reads CAWRTNADTQYF. The CDR3 DNA is TGTGCCTGGAGAACTAACGCGGATACGCAGTATTTT.

The gene calls are TRBV12-5 and TRBJ1-2; 7 bases match TRBD1. Germline CDR1 LGHNT, CDR2 FRNRAP. J gave up 8 bases and V 3 bases, and 6 bases lay outside the gene matches. The CDR3 sequence is 13 residues long. The CDR3, as DNA: TGTGCTAGTGGTTTAGACAGGGTGGGCGGCTACACCTTC. The encoded protein is CASGLDRVGGYTF.

The chain employs TRBV6-5 and TRBJ1-1, with a possible D match to TRBD1 (6 bases). The CDR3 length is 16 residues. The V and J ends lost 4 bases and 0 bases respectively, with 15 bases between them. Looked up from germline, CDR1 is MNHEY and CDR2 is SVGAGI. CDR3 amino acids: CASSSYRVSLNTEAFF. For the CDR3, the DNA is TGTGCCAGCAGTTCCTACAGGGTTTCCTTGAACACTGAAGCTTTCTTT.

As to this clone: The junction departs from germline at one end; a sequencing error may be responsible. This chain joins TRBV4-1 and TRBJ2-7; TRBD2 matches at 10 bases. This CDR3 has 13 residues. Germline V gives CDR1 MGHRA, CDR2 YSYEKL. CDR3 residues: CASASGSSHEQYF. The CDR3 DNA follows: TGCGCCAGCGCTAGCGGGAGCTCCCACGAGCAGTACTTC.

This clone occurred a few times. The rearrangement links TRBV27 to TRBJ1-5; D not certain. Germline V gives CDR1 MNHEY, CDR2 SMNVEV (reference sequence). The V gene lost 8 bases and the J gene lost 9 bases, with 17 bases spanning the gap. This CDR3 spans 13 amino acids. The CDR3 here is CASSDGGLRPQHF. For the CDR3, the DNA is TGTGCCAGCTCGGACGGAGGGTTAAGGCCCCAGCATTTT.

This chain uses TRBV19 with TRBJ2-1; TRBD2 matches at 14 bases. There are 15 residues in the CDR3. Per the germline V gene, CDR1 is LNHDA and CDR2 is SQIVND (reference sequence). With V trimmed by 4 bases and J by 8 bases, 4 bases remained unmatched. The CDR3 loop reads CASSRGLAGGYEQFF. The CDR3 region has the DNA TGTGCCAGTAGTAGAGGACTAGCGGGAGGATATGAGCAGTTCTTC.

The J gene is TRBJ2-7, the V gene TRBV6-6; D perhaps matches TRBD2 (5 bases). The V gene lost 6 bases and the J gene lost 1 base, with 10 bases spanning the gap. This CDR3 comprises 13 residues. CDR1 is MNHNY and CDR2 is SVGAGI in the germline V gene (reference sequence). The CDR3 loop reads CASSLDFSYEQYF. The CDR3 region has the DNA TGTGCCAGCAGCCTGGACTTTTCCTACGAGCAGTACTTC.

V and J are TRBV9 and TRBJ1-2; D is uncertain. This CDR3 is 13 amino acids long. CDR1 is SGDLS, CDR2 YYNGEE, per germline. V was clipped by 2 bases and J by 8 bases, with 13 bases between them. The CDR3 loop is CASSVEDRSGYTF. The CDR3, as DNA: TGTGCCAGCAGCGTGGAGGATAGAAGCGGCTACACCTTC.

The chain combines TRBV5-4 with TRBJ1-2, with D perhaps TRBD1 (6 bases). This CDR3 is 15 amino acids long. The germline V gene has CDR1 SGHNT and CDR2 YYREEE (reference sequence). The V end lost 0 bases, the J end lost 5 bases, and 14 bases lay between the germline ends. The CDR3 loop reads CASSLAQGNLYGYTF. The CDR3 DNA reads as TGTGCCAGCAGCTTGGCCCAGGGGAACTTATATGGCTACACCTTC.

The chain is built from TRBV5-1 and TRBJ2-2, with D hard to call. Germline V gene sequence: CDR1 SGHRS, CDR2 YFSETQ. Trimming removed 3 bases at V and 1 base at J, with 10 bases between. CDR3 size: 15 residues. CDR3 in amino acids: CASSSSTGNTGELFF. CDR3 bases: TGCGCCAGCAGCTCCTCTACGGGGAACACCGGGGAGCTGTTTTTT.

The chain combines TRBV5-1 with TRBJ1-4, with 9 bases aligning to TRBD1. CDR1 SGHRS and CDR2 YFSETQ come from the germline V gene. The CDR3 runs to 15 residues. V shed 2 bases, J shed 5 bases, and the junction held 4 bases outside the gene matches. CDR3 region: CASSLRTGANEKLFF. The CDR3, as DNA: TGCGCCAGCAGCTTAAGGACAGGGGCGAATGAAAAACTGTTTTTT. Drawing the rest from reference TRBV5-1 and TRBJ1-4, the complete variable domain is KAGVTQTPRYLIKTRGQQVTLSCSPISGHRSVSWYQQTPGQGLQFLFEYFSETQRNKGNFPGRFSGRQFSNSRSEMNVSTLELGDSALYLCASSLRTGANEKLFFGSGTQLSVL.

The rearrangement links TRBV7-9 to TRBJ2-3; a possible D gene is TRBD1 (5 bases). The V gene lost 5 bases and the J gene lost 11 bases, with 14 bases spanning the gap. Per the germline V gene, CDR1 is SEHNR and CDR2 is FQNEAQ (reference sequence). The CDR3 spans 12 residues. DNA for the CDR3: TGTGCCAGCAGCCCTTGGACACAATTGCAGTATTTT. Its translation: CASSPWTQLQYF.

The chain recombines TRBV5-1 with TRBJ2-5, with TRBD1 matching 9 bases. The germline V gene has CDR1 SGHRS and CDR2 YFSETQ. With 7 bases clipped from V and 4 bases from J, the junction kept 8 bases outside the gene matches. This CDR3 contains 14 residues. The CDR3 spells CASGQGQGSETQYF. Written as DNA, the CDR3 is TGCGCCAGCGGTCAAGGACAGGGGTCAGAGACCCAGTACTTC.

The chain links TRBV4-1 to TRBJ1-2, with D tentatively TRBD1 (5 bases). Trimming took 5 bases from V and 4 from J, leaving 17 bases between them. In germline, CDR1 is MGHRA, CDR2 YSYEKL. This CDR3 contains 15 residues. CDR3 bases: TGCGCCAGCAGCGAGGAGCTGGGGGGTGGCTATGGCTACACCTTC. It encodes CASSEELGGGYGYTF.

This rearrangement joins TRBV10-3 to TRBJ1-5; D remains unclear. Germline CDR1 ENHRY, CDR2 SYGVKD. This CDR3 has 16 amino acids. V gave up 5 bases and J gave up 4 bases, with 18 bases separating them. CDR3: CAISKRPLGVNQPQHF. CDR3 nucleotides: TGTGCCATCAGTAAAAGGCCGTTGGGCGTTAATCAGCCCCAGCATTTT.

This chain connects TRBV19 to TRBJ1-2; 9 bases fit TRBD1. The CDR3 sequence is 13 residues long. CDR1 and CDR2 (germline): LNHDA, SQIVND (reference sequence). V lost 6 bases, J lost 5 bases, and 4 bases stayed unmatched. The CDR3, as DNA: TGTGCCAGTAGCGGGACAGGGAGATATGGCTACACCTTC. It translates to CASSGTGRYGYTF.

V gene TRBV7-9 combines with J gene TRBJ1-3; D remains unclear. Germline loops: CDR1 SEHNR, CDR2 FQNEAQ (reference sequence). The ends were cut back, 5 bases at V and 1 base at J, with 15 bases in the middle. This CDR3 is built from 16 residues. DNA for the CDR3: TGTGCCAGCAGCGACCCGGGTCTGGCGTCTGGAAACACCATATATTTT. Amino acid sequence: CASSDPGLASGNTIYF.

The V gene is TRBV12-5, the J gene TRBJ2-5; 8 bases line up with TRBD2. The V gene's germline CDR1 is LGHNT and CDR2 FRNRAP. Losses at the gene ends were 4 bases for V and 4 bases for J; bases not matched to a gene: 5. The CDR3 has 14 amino acids. The chain's CDR3 is CASGSSGGGETQYF. The CDR3, as DNA: TGTGCTAGTGGTTCGTCCGGGGGGGGAGAGACCCAGTACTTC.

The chain employs TRBV4-1 and TRBJ2-5, with D maybe TRBD2 (6 bases). Deletions cut 0 bases from V and 4 bases from J, with 12 bases between. CDR3 length: 15 amino acids. Germline lookup yields CDR1 MGHRA and CDR2 YSYEKL. The CDR3 spells CASSQDGGILETQYF. CDR3 nucleotides: TGCGCCAGCAGCCAAGATGGAGGGATTTTAGAGACCCAGTACTTC.

The chain is built from TRBV28 and TRBJ1-2, with D possibly being TRBD1 (5 bases). The CDR3 is 13 residues long. V was clipped by 7 bases and J by 8 bases, with 17 bases between them. Germline CDR1 is MDHEN and CDR2 is SYDVKM. The CDR3 sequence is CASTLGRGRGYTF. The CDR3 region has the DNA TGTGCCAGCACATTAGGAAGGGGTCGGGGCTACACCTTC.

This clone was counted a single time. This sequence joins TRBV7-9 and TRBJ1-2; 8 bases fit TRBD1. J was trimmed by 6 bases and V by 5 bases; bases with no gene match: 8. The germline V gene has CDR1 SEHNR and CDR2 FQNEAQ (reference sequence). The CDR3 loop spans 14 amino acids. The CDR3 coding sequence is TGTGCCAGCAGCCGGGGACAGGCGGGGAATGGCTACACCTTC. The encoded protein is CASSRGQAGNGYTF.

This clone turned up a few times. The chain combines TRBV6-6 with TRBJ1-1, with TRBD1 as a possible D gene (5 bases). Germline-derived CDR1 and CDR2 are MNHNY and SVGAGI (reference sequence). Trimming removed 5 bases from V and 8 bases from J, with 18 bases in between. This CDR3 contains 14 residues. The chain's CDR3 is CASSPRDSSAEAFF. The CDR3 nucleotides read TGTGCCAGCAGTCCCCGGGACTCCTCGGCGGAAGCTTTCTTT.